Sequencing of this T cell receptor (beta chain) was carried out in a study of blood T cell repertoires in COVID-19. Germline CDR1 SGHVS, CDR2 FQNEAQ. The CDR3 spans 12 residues. V lost 7 bases, J lost 6 bases, and 10 bases lay in between. Original methodology: Reference gene primer amplification gave nucleated cell count estimates. Only in-frame clones appear in the TCRdb table, and some are missing; sequencing was by immunoSEQ multiplex PCR. That table is the source of V, J and clone size, and D and trimming were worked out from the DNA. This table holds 80,000 or so clones, over 65% found once. The chain links TRBV7-8 to TRBJ1-5, with unresolved D. The receptor was isolated from a man over 45 with active or convalescent COVID-19. The material sequenced was peripheral blood. The CDR3: CASTRTGQPQHF. For the CDR3, the DNA is TGTGCCAGCACCCGGACGGGTCAGCCCCAGCATTTT.